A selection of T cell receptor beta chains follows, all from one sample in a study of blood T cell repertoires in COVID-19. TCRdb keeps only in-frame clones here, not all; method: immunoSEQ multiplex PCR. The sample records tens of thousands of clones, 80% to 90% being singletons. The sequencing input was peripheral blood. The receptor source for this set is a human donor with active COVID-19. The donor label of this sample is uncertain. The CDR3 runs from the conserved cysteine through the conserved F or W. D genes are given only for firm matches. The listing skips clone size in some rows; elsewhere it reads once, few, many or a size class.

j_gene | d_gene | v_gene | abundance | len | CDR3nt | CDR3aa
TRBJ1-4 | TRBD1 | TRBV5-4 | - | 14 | TGTGCCAGCAGCCCGGACGGACAGGTTGGAAAACTGTTTTTT | CASSPDGQVGKLFF
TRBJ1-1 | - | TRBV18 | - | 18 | TGTGCCAGCTCACCGCCCTCCCGGGTTAGGGGCTCCGGTACTGAAGCTTTCTTT | CASSPPSRVRGSGTEAFF
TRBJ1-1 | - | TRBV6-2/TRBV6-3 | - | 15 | TGTGCCAGCAGTTACTCGCCCGGACAGTTCACTGAAGCTTTCTTT | CASSYSPGQFTEAFF
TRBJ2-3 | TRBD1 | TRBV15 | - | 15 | TGTGCCACCAGCAGAGAGACAGGGATCGCAGATACGCAGTATTTT | CATSRETGIADTQYF
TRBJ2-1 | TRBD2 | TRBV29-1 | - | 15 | TGCAGCGTTGATCCTACTAGCGGCAACTACAATGAGCAGTTCTTC | CSVDPTSGNYNEQFF
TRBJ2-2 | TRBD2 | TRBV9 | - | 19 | TGTGCCAGCAGCGTCGGACAGGGTAAACTAGCGGGAGTCGTCGGGGAGCTGTTTTTT | CASSVGQGKLAGVVGELFF
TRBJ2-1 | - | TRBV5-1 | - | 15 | TGCGCCAGCAGCTTGGAGGGAGGCCCAAACAATGAGCAGTTCTTC | CASSLEGGPNNEQFF
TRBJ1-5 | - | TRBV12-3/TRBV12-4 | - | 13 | TGTGCCAGCAGTCAGGTTTTGAGCCAGCCCCAGCATTTT | CASSQVLSQPQHF
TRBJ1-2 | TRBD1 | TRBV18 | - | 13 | TGTGCCAGCTCTCCCGGGACAGACTATGGCTACACCTTC | CASSPGTDYGYTF
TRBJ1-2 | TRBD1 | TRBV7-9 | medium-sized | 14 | TGTGCCAGCAGCCCCGGGACAGGGGTTGGTGGCTACACCTTC | CASSPGTGVGGYTF
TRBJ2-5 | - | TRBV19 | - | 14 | TGTGCCAGTAGTGGCGCAGGGCACCAAGAGACCCAGTACTTC | CASSGAGHQETQYF
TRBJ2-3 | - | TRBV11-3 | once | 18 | TGTGCCAGCAGCCCGTTCAAGGGGCGGGGTACCTTCACAGATACGCAGTATTTT | CASSPFKGRGTFTDTQYF
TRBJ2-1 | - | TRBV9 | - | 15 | TGTGCCAGCAGTAAGGGTTGGAGGATGGACAATGAGCAGTTCTTC | CASSKGWRMDNEQFF
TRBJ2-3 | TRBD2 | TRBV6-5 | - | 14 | TGTGCCACGCACCGCAGCGGGGGGACAGATACGCAGTATTTT | CATHRSGGTDTQYF
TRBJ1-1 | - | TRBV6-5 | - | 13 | TGTGCCAGCAGTTACTCGGGGGGCACTGAAGCTTTCTTT | CASSYSGGTEAFF